The 15 T cell receptor beta chains reported below all come from one sample, sequenced in a study of cytomegalovirus exposure and HLA in healthy donors. It was with 60 Vbeta and 13 Jbeta primers that the PCR ran. Using immunoSEQ multiplex PCR, the repertoire was profiled, and TCRdb retains in-frame clones only, with some absent. There are 90,000 to 120,000 clones in the sample; roughly 80% occur only once, and approximately 2% lies in the top ten. Input material: PBMCs. Every receptor here comes from a man aged 30-40 years in good health and CMV-seronegative.

The chain uses TRBV23-1 and TRBJ1-4; weak D call: TRBD1 (6 bases). TRBV23-1 qualifies as an ORF whose function is uncertain. V lost 8 bases and J lost 8, with 15 bases in between. The length of the CDR3 is 13 residues. The CDR3 DNA sequence: TGCGCCAGCGCGAGGGGGGGGCTCGAAAAACTGTTTTTT. Translated, it gives CASARGGLEKLFF.

This chain connects TRBV4-1 to TRBJ1-4; D possibly corresponds to TRBD1 (5 bases). CDR1 and CDR2 from the germline V gene are MGHRA and YSYEKL. V lost 1 base and J 6 bases, leaving 18 bases between the germline ends. The CDR3 totals 17 residues. CDR3 sequence: CASSQGWGLGLDEKLFF. The CDR3 bases are TGCGCCAGCAGCCAAGGATGGGGCCTGGGTTTGGATGAAAAACTGTTTTTT.

This chain uses TRBV6-5 with TRBJ2-7; D may be TRBD2 (5 bases). This CDR3 contains 12 residues. The germline CDR1 and CDR2 sequences are MNHEY and SVGAGI. V gave up 7 bases and J gave up 7 bases, with 14 bases separating them. CDR3 DNA sequence: TGTGCCAGCATCAACGGACCGGGGGAGCAGTACTTC. Translation: CASINGPGEQYF.

The chain recombines TRBV28 with TRBJ1-1; 7 bases align to TRBD1. Germline-derived CDR1 and CDR2 are MDHEN and SYDVKM. The V and J ends lost 8 bases and 0 bases, in that order; junction bases with no gene match: 15. CDR3 size: 17 residues. The CDR3 loop is CASLPPQGSGMNTEAFF. For the CDR3, the DNA is TGTGCCAGCCTGCCCCCACAGGGGAGTGGCATGAACACTGAAGCTTTCTTT.

This chain uses TRBV29-1 with TRBJ2-1; the match to TRBD2 covers 10 bases. V dropped 4 bases and J dropped 7; count of bases not matched to a gene: 16. The CDR3 spans 17 residues. Germline V gives CDR1 SQVTM, CDR2 ANQGSEA. The CDR3 nucleotides are TGCAGCGTTGGGATGGATTTGAGCGGGAGGGCCACAAATGAGCAGTTCTTC. Protein: CSVGMDLSGRATNEQFF.

The V call is TRBV30, the J call TRBJ2-7, with D possibly matching TRBD2 (5 bases). The CDR3 spans 15 residues. Germline CDR1 GTSNPN, CDR2 SVGIG (reference sequence). The ends were cut back, 0 bases at V and 0 bases at J, with 12 bases in the middle. CDR3 nucleotide sequence: TGTGCCTGGAGTGTACTAGGACGGCGCTCCTACGAGCAGTACTTC. It translates to CAWSVLGRRSYEQYF.

The chain joins TRBV5-6 to TRBJ2-3; TRBD2 matches at 7 bases. The germline V gene has CDR1 SGHDT and CDR2 YYEEEE. V trimming: 3 bases; J trimming: 0 bases; junction bases outside the gene matches: 7. This CDR3 has 16 amino acids. CDR3 DNA: TGTGCCAGCAGCTGGGGTGGGGGACTAAGCACAGATACGCAGTATTTT. Amino acids: CASSWGGGLSTDTQYF.

V gene TRBV6-6 combines with J gene TRBJ1-5; D gene unclear. The V gene's germline CDR1 is MNHNY and CDR2 SVGAGI (reference sequence). The ends were cut back, 11 bases at V and 4 bases at J, with 21 bases in the middle. The CDR3 contains 15 residues. The CDR3 DNA reads as TGTGCCGTCCTACCCGGGGAAGCCGCGAATCAGCCCCAGCATTTT. This sequence encodes CAVLPGEAANQPQHF.

The chain couples TRBV9 to TRBJ2-7, with D perhaps TRBD2 (5 bases). CDR1 is SGDLS and CDR2 is YYNGEE in the germline V gene. The ends were cut back, 0 bases at V and 7 bases at J, with 14 bases in the middle. The CDR3 contains 14 residues. CDR3 sequence reads: CASSVATTSWEQYF. For the CDR3, the DNA is TGTGCCAGCAGCGTAGCGACTACGTCCTGGGAGCAGTACTTC.

This chain uses TRBV7-2 with TRBJ1-3; D is possibly TRBD1 (6 bases). V lost 1 base, J lost 2 bases, and 12 bases lay in between. The CDR3 totals 16 residues. Per the germline V gene, CDR1 is SGHTA and CDR2 is FQGNSA. The DNA for the CDR3 is TGTGCCAGCAGCTTAGATCCAGGGGTGGCTGGAAACACCATATATTTT. Its protein is CASSLDPGVAGNTIYF.

The CDR3 DNA sequence: TGTGCCTGGACATCGGGACAGCCTAACTATGGCTACACCTTC. Encoded protein: CAWTSGQPNYGYTF. V is TRBV30 and J is TRBJ1-2, with TRBD1 matching 7 bases. The trim removed 4 bases at V and 0 bases at J, leaving 5 bases unmatched. In germline, CDR1 is GTSNPN, CDR2 SVGIG (reference sequence). CDR3 length: 14 amino acids.

This chain connects TRBV5-1 to TRBJ1-1; D not resolved. CDR1 and CDR2 (germline): SGHRS, YFSETQ. This CDR3 is 14 amino acids long. V shed 2 bases and J shed 2 bases, with 10 bases lying between them. The CDR3: CASSLSTVNTEAFF. In DNA, the CDR3 is TGCGCCAGCAGCTTAAGTACAGTTAACACTGAAGCTTTCTTT.

The rearrangement joins TRBV5-1 to TRBJ1-1, with 11 bases matching TRBD1. The CDR3 is made up of 12 amino acids. The germline V gene encodes CDR1 SGHRS and CDR2 YFSETQ. The trim removed 4 bases at V and 11 bases at J, leaving 4 bases unmatched. In nucleotides, the CDR3 is TGCGCCAGCAGCGAGGACAGGGGGCGGGCTTTCTTT. As protein: CASSEDRGRAFF.

This chain links TRBV6-1 with TRBJ1-2; D gene ambiguous. Trimming stripped 6 bases from V and 0 bases from J, with 8 bases between. Germline V gene sequence: CDR1 MNHNS, CDR2 SASEGT. The CDR3 covers 13 residues. The CDR3 protein is CASSERPNYGYTF. The CDR3, as DNA: TGTGCCAGCAGCGAGCGGCCTAACTATGGCTACACCTTC.

This rearrangement joins TRBV11-2 to TRBJ2-1; 12 nucleotides line up with TRBD2. Trimming removed 5 bases from V and 0 bases from J; junction bases left unmatched: 2. Looked up from germline, CDR1 is SGHAT and CDR2 is FQNNGV. The length of the CDR3 is 16 residues. The CDR3 is CASSGLAGSSYNEQFF. As DNA, the CDR3 is TGTGCCAGCAGCGGACTAGCGGGGAGCTCCTACAATGAGCAGTTCTTC.